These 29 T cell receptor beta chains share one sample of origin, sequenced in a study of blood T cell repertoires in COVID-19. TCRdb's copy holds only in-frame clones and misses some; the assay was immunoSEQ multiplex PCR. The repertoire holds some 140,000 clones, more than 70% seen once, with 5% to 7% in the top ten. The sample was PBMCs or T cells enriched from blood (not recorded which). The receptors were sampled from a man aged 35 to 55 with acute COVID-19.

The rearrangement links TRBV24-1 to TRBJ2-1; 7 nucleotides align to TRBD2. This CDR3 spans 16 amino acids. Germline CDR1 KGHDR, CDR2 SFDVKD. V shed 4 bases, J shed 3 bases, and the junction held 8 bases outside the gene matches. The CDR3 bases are TGTGCCACCAGTGACCCTGTTAAGCGGGACTACAATGAGCAGTTCTTC. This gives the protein CATSDPVKRDYNEQFF.

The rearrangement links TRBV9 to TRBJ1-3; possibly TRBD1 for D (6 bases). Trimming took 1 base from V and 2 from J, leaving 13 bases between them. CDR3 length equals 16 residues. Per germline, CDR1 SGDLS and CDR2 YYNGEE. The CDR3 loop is CASSVTDSFPGNTIYF. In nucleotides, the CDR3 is TGTGCCAGCAGCGTAACGGACAGTTTTCCTGGAAACACCATATATTTT.

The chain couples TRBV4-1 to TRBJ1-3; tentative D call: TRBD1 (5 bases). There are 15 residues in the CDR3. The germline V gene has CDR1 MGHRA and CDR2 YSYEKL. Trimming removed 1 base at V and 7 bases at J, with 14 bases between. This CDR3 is CASSQVTRVGNTIYF. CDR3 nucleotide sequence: TGCGCCAGCAGCCAAGTTACCAGGGTGGGTAACACCATATATTTT.

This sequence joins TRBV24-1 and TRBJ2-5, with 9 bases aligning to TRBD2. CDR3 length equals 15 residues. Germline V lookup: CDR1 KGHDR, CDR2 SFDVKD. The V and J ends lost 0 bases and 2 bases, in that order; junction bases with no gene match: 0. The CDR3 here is CATSDLTSGQETQYF. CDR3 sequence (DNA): TGTGCCACCAGTGATTTGACTAGCGGGCAAGAGACCCAGTACTTC.

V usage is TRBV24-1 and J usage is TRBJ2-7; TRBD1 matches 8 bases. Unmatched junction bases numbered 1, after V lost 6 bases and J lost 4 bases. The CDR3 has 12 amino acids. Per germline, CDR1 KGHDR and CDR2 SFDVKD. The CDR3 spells CATSTGGYEQYF. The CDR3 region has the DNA TGTGCCACCAGTACAGGGGGTTACGAGCAGTACTTC.

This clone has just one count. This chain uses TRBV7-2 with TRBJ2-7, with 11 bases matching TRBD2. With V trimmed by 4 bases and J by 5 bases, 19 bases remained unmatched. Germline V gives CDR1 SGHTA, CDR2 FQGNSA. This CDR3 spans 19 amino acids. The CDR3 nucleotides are TGTGCCAGCAGCTCACCTCCGGGACTAGCGGCATACCGGGCCCACGAGCAGTACTTC. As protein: CASSSPPGLAAYRAHEQYF.

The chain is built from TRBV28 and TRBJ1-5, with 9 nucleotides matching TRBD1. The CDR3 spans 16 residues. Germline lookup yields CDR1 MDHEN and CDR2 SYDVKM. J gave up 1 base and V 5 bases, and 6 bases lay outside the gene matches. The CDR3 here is CASSNLGTGSNQPQHF. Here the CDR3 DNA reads TGTGCCAGCAGTAACCTCGGGACAGGGAGCAATCAGCCCCAGCATTTT.

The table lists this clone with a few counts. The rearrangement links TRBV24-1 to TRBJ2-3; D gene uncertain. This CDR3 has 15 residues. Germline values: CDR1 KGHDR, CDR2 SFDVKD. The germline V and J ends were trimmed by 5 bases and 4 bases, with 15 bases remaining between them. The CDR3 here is CATSGASPLADTQYF. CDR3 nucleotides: TGTGCCACCAGTGGGGCGTCCCCCTTGGCAGATACGCAGTATTTT.

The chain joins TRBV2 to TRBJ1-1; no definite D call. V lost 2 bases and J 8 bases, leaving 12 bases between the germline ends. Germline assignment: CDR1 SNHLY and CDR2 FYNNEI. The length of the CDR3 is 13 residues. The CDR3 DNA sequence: TGTGCCAGCAGTGAAAGAACCGGTAGAGAAGCTTTCTTT. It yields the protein CASSERTGREAFF.

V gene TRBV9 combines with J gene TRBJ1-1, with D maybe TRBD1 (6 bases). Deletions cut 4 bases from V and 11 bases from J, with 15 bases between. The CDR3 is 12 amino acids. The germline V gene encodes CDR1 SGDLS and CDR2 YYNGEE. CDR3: CASSLGGVAAFF. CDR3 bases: TGTGCCAGCAGCCTAGGGGGGGTTGCTGCTTTCTTT.

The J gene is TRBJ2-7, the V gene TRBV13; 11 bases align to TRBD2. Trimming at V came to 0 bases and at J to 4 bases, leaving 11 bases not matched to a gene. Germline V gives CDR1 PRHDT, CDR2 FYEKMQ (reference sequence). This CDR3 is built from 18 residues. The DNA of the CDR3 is TGTGCCAGCAGCTTAGGAGTTGGGGTAGCGGGAGGGATATACGAGCAGTACTTC. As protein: CASSLGVGVAGGIYEQYF.

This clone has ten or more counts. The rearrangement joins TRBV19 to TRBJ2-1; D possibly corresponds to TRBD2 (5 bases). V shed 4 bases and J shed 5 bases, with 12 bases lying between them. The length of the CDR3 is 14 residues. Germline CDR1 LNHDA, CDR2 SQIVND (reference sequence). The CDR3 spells CASSTLERHNEQFF. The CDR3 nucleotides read TGTGCCAGTAGTACACTAGAACGGCACAATGAGCAGTTCTTC.

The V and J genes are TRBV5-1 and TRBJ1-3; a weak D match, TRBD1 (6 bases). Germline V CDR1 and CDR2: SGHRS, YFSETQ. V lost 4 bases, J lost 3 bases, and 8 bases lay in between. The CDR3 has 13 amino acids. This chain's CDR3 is CASSQGGGNTIYF. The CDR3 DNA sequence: TGCGCCAGCAGCCAAGGGGGTGGAAACACCATATATTTT.

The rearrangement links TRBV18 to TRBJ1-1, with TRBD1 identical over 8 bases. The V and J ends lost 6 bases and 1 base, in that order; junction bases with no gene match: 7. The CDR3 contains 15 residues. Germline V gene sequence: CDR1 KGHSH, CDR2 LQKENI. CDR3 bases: TGTGCCAGCTCCCAAACCGACAGGGGGAACACTGAAGCTTTCTTT. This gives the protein CASSQTDRGNTEAFF. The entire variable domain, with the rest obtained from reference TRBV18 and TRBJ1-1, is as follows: NAGVMQNPRHLVRRRGQEARLRCSPMKGHSHVYWYRQLPEEGLKFMVYLQKENIIDESGMPKERFSAEFPKEGPSILRIQQVVRGDSAAYFCASSQTDRGNTEAFFGQGTRLTVV.

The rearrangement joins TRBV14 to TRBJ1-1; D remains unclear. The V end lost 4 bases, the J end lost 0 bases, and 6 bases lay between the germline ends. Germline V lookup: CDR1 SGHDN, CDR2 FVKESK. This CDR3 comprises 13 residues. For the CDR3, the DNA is TGTGCCAGCAGCCGGTCTATGAACACTGAAGCTTTCTTT. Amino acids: CASSRSMNTEAFF.

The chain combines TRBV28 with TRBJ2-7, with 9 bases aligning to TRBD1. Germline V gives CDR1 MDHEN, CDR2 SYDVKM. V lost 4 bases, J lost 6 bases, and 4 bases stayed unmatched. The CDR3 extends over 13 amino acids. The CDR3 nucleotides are TGTGCCAGCAGTTCAACGGACAGGGGCGAGCAGTACTTC. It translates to CASSSTDRGEQYF. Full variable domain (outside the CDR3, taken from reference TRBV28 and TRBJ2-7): DVKVTQSSRYLVKRTGEKVFLECVQDMDHENMFWYRQDPGLGLRLIYFSYDVKMKEKGDIPEGYSVSREKKERFSLILESASTNQTSMYLCASSSTDRGEQYFGPGTRLTVT.

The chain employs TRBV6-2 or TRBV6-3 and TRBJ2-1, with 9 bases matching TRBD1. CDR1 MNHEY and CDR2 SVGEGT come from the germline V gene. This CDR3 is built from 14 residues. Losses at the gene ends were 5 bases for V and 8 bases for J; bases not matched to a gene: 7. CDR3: CASSPGTGIDEQFF. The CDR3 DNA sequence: TGTGCCAGCAGTCCCGGGACAGGGATCGATGAGCAGTTCTTC.

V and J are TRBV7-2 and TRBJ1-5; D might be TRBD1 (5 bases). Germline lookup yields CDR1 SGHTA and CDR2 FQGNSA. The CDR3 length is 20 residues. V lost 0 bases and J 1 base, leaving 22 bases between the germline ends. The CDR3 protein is CASSLAQRAGLAVSNQPQHF. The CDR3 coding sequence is TGTGCCAGCAGCTTAGCGCAAAGGGCAGGGTTAGCTGTGAGCAATCAGCCCCAGCATTTT.

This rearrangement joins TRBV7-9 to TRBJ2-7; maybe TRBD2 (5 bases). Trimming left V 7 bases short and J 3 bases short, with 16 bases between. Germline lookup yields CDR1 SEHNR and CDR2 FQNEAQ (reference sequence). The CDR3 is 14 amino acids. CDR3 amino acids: CASIPEGGSYEQYF. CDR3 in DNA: TGTGCCAGCATCCCAGAGGGTGGGAGCTACGAGCAGTACTTC.

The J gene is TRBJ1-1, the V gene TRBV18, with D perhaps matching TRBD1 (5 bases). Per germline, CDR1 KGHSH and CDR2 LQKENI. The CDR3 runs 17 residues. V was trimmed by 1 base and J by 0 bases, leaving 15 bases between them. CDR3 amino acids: CASSPLWGANMNTEAFF. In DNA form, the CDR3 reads TGTGCCAGCTCACCACTGTGGGGCGCCAATATGAACACTGAAGCTTTCTTT.

This CDR3 is CASSFGTGQAGYTF. The CDR3 coding sequence is TGTGCCAGCAGCTTCGGGACAGGGCAGGCTGGCTACACCTTC. This rearrangement joins TRBV9 to TRBJ1-2; the match to TRBD1 covers 9 bases. V gave up 4 bases and J gave up 7 bases; unmatched junction bases: 8. This CDR3 contains 14 residues. Germline-derived CDR1 and CDR2 are SGDLS and YYNGEE.

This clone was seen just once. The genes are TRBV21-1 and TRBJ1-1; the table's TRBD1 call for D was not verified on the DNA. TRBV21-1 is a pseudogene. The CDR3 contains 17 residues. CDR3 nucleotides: TGTGCCAGCAGCGAATGCCTATACTGCGAGGGGGCCTATGAAGCTTTCTTT. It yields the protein CASSECLYCEGAYEAFF.

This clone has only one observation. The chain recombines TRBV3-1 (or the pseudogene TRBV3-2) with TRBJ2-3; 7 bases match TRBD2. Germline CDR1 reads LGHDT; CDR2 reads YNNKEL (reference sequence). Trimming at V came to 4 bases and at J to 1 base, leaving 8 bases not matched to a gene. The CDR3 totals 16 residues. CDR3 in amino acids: CASSPIGAGGTDTQYF. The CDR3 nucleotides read TGTGCCAGCAGCCCCATCGGCGCGGGAGGCACAGATACGCAGTATTTT.

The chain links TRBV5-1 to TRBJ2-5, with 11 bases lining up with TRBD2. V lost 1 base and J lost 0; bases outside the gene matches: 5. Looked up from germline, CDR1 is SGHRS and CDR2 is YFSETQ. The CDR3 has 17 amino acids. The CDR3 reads CASSLLSGRVNQETQYF. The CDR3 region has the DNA TGCGCCAGCAGCTTGCTTAGCGGGAGGGTTAACCAAGAGACCCAGTACTTC.

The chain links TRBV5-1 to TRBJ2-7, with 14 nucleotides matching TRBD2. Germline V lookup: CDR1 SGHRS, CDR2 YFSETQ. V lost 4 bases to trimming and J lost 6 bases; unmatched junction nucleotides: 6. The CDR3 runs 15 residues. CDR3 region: CASSPGLAGVGEQYF. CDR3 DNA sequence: TGCGCCAGCAGCCCGGGACTAGCGGGAGTGGGCGAGCAGTACTTC. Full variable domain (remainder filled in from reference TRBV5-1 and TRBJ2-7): KAGVTQTPRYLIKTRGQQVTLSCSPISGHRSVSWYQQTPGQGLQFLFEYFSETQRNKGNFPGRFSGRQFSNSRSEMNVSTLELGDSALYLCASSPGLAGVGEQYFGPGTRLTVT.

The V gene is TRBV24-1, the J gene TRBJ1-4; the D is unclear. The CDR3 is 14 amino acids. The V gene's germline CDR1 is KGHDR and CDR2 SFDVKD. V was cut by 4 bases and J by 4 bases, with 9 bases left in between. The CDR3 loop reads CATSEPSVNEKLFF. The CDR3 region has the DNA TGTGCCACCAGTGAGCCCTCAGTTAATGAAAAACTGTTTTTT.

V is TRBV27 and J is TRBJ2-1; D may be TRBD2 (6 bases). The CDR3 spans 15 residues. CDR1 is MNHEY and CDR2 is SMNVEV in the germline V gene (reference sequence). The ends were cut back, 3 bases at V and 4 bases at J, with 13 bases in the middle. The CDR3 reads CASSLGGARYNEQFF. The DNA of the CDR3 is TGTGCCAGCAGTTTGGGAGGAGCCCGATACAATGAGCAGTTCTTC.

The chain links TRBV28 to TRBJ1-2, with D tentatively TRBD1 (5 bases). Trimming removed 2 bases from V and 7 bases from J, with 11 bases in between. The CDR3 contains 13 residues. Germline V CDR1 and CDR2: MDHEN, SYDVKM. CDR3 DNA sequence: TGTGCCAGCAGTTTAAAGGGGTTTGGTGGCTACACCTTC. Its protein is CASSLKGFGGYTF.

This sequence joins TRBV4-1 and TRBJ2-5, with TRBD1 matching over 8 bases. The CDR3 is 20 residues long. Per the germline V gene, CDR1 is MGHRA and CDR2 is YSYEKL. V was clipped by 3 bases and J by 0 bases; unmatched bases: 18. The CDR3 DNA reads TGCGCCAGCAGCCACCCCCGCCCCGGGCAGGGGGCTACAAACCAAGAGACCCAGTACTTC. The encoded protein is CASSHPRPGQGATNQETQYF.